This record concerns one TCR beta chain sequence. Its antigen remains unidentified. Researchers took RNA transcripts and amplified TCR beta CDR3 regions from them. After a first-round RT-PCR with HTBI primers, a second-round multiplex PCR was run. TCRdb passed the multiplex PCR reads through MiXCR, listing each CDR3 protein once. The table records 350,000 to 450,000 distinct CDR3 sequences, roughly 20% of them present only once. This entry comes from a study of Graves' ophthalmopathy and Graves' hyperthyroidism. Study as a whole: Pretreatment peripheral blood was obtained at initial diagnosis. Overall study results and limits: Distinction of ophthalmopathy from stable hyperthyroidism by a 13-signature model reached roughly 88% sensitivity and about 80% specificity.

The hyperthyroidism patients had a new diagnosis of under 2 months' duration and were aged 18 to 65. This CDR3 comprises 16 residues. The ends were cut back, 0 bases at V and 5 bases at J, with 16 bases in the middle. Germline CDR1 is MNHEY and CDR2 is SVGAGI. The sequence derives from a woman between 18 and 30 years old with stable Graves' hyperthyroidism. The sequenced sample was peripheral blood. V is TRBV6-5 and J is TRBJ1-2; D might be TRBD1 (6 bases). The CDR3 region has the DNA TGTGCCAGCAGTTACTCGACGATGGCGGGGACATATGGCTACACCTTC. Amino acid sequence: CASSYSTMAGTYGYTF.